This T cell receptor (beta chain) is from a study of cytomegalovirus exposure and HLA in healthy donors. V trimming: 4 bases; J trimming: 1 base; junction bases outside the gene matches: 11. The CDR3 contains 17 residues. Germline CDR1 SGHRS, CDR2 YFSETQ. 13 Jbeta primers and 60 Vbeta primers were used for the PCR. Clones were sequenced by immunoSEQ multiplex PCR, and TCRdb holds only the in-frame ones, with some missing. The table shows 150,000 to 200,000 clones, with 75% occurring only once. The V call is TRBV5-1, the J call TRBJ2-3; 8 bases align to TRBD1. Material: PBMCs. The receptor comes from a woman aged 50 to 60 in good health and CMV-seropositive. CDR3 nucleotides: TGCGCCAGCAGCCGCTCCACACAGGGGGTTGGCACAGATACGCAGTATTTT. Its translation is CASSRSTQGVGTDTQYF.